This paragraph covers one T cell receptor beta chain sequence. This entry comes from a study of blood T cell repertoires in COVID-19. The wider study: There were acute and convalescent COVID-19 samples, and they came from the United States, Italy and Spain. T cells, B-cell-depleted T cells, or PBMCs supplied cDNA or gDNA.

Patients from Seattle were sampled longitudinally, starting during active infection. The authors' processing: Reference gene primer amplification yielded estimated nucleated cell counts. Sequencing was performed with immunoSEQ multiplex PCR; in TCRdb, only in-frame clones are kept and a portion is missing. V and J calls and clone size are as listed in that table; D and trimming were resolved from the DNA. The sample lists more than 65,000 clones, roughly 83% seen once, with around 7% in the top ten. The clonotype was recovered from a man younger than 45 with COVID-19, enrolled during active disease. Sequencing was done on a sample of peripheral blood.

The CDR3: CASAAVEEQFF. CDR3 DNA sequence: TGTGCTAGTGCCGCCGTGGAGGAGCAGTTCTTC. The chain employs TRBV12-5 and TRBJ2-1; D is unclear. Germline CDR1 LGHNT, CDR2 FRNRAP. Trimming left V 7 bases short and J 10 bases short, with 11 bases between. The CDR3 is 11 residues long.